This paragraph covers one T cell receptor beta chain sequence. No antigen is known for it. This sample was taken from a study of T cell repertoires in cytomegalovirus infection. A single record per CDR3 protein comes from TCRdb applying MiXCR to the reads. The sample contains about 340,000 distinct CDR3 sequences, 25% to 35% of which appear only once. The CDR3 covers 16 residues. CDR1 is MDHEN, CDR2 SYDVKM, per germline. Trimming cost V 4 bases and J 0 bases, with 15 bases left between them. The rearrangement joins TRBV28 to TRBJ1-1; weak D call: TRBD1 (6 bases). The source is a human donor in good health (CMV status not recorded). Some clones in this sample may be carry-over from other donors' samples. The sample consisted of cultured PBMCs, taken from culture after CMV antigen stimulation. The CDR3 DNA follows: TGTGCCAGCAGTTCCCCCAAACAGGGAATGAACACTGAAGCTTTCTTT. Residues: CASSSPKQGMNTEAFF. The whole variable domain, remainder taken from reference TRBV28 and TRBJ1-1, is DVKVTQSSRYLVKRTGEKVFLECVQDMDHENMFWYRQDPGLGLRLIYFSYDVKMKEKGDIPEGYSVSREKKERFSLILESASTNQTSMYLCASSSPKQGMNTEAFFGQGTRLTVV.